This TCR beta chain was sequenced during a study of CD8 T cells in Susac syndrome. TCR beta sequencing covered blood CD8+ and CD4+ T cells. Relapsing-remitting disease, either stable or active, was present in the treatment-naive patients who were the multiple sclerosis controls. Negative isolation was used for CD8+ and CD4+ T cells and FACS enrichment for TEMRA cells. cDNA came from roughly 0.5 to 1 ug RNA primed by random hexamers. Amplification of TCR beta CDR3 used immunoSEQ multiplex PCR across 54 Vbeta and 13 Jbeta. TCRdb reprocessed the immunoSEQ multiplex PCR reads with MiXCR, giving one entry per CDR3 protein. The sample includes fewer than 150,000 distinct CDR3 sequences, around 91% seen only once; the top ten take 0.24%. The V end was cut by 10 bases, the J end by 1 base, with 14 bases between. There are 14 residues in the CDR3. Looked up from germline, CDR1 is MNHEY and CDR2 is SVGAGI.

Sequencing was carried out using CD8+ T cells from PBMCs. The gene calls are TRBV6-5 and TRBJ1-5, with D possibly TRBD1 on 5 matching bases. This TCR was sampled from a human donor with multiple sclerosis. The CDR3 spells CATRGGESNQPQHF. The CDR3 nucleotides are TGTGCCACCCGGGGGGGAGAAAGCAATCAGCCCCAGCATTTT.